The clone carrying this T cell receptor (beta chain) has just a few counts. Its cognate antigen is unknown. The TCRbeta library was prepared with unique molecular identifiers. MiXCR, applied by TCRdb to the PCR reads, yields one record per CDR3 protein. The sample lists about 97,000 distinct CDR3 sequences, 7% to 8% occurring once. This sample was included in a study of T-cell reconstitution after alpha-beta-depleted transplantation in children. Notes on the study in general: Day-60 TCRbeta diversity that was high in some patients was derived from surviving recipient T cells and thymic progenitors. In patients about two months after transplant, alpha-beta T cells reportedly arose from several hundred expanded graft clones.

CDR3 length equals 17 residues. Germline CDR1 is MDHEN and CDR2 is SYDVKM. V was shortened by 7 bases and J by 0 bases, with 18 bases between the two germline ends. The receptor comes from a boy between 2 and 10 years old with acute lymphoblastic leukemia, due to receive a stem cell transplant. The sequenced sample was PBMCs, obtained before TCRalphabeta/CD19-depleted stem cell transplant. This chain links TRBV28 with TRBJ2-2; D gene uncertain. The CDR3 sequence: CASTPFRQATNTGELFF. Here the CDR3 DNA reads TGTGCCAGCACCCCTTTTAGGCAGGCGACGAACACCGGGGAGCTGTTTTTT.